There are many counts of the clone carrying this T cell receptor (beta chain). Its antigen is undetermined. TCRdb reprocessed the 5' RACE reads via MiXCR and lists one record per CDR3 protein. This sample has hundreds of thousands of distinct CDR3 sequences, with roughly 10% found just once. This sample is part of a study of CD8 T cells in ankylosing spondylitis. V dropped 6 bases and J dropped 5; count of bases not matched to a gene: 5. Per the germline V gene, CDR1 is SQVTM and CDR2 is ANQGSEA. The CDR3 runs to 13 residues. Study-wide results and limits: Several highly homologous variants made up a TCR beta motif, and this motif appeared characteristic of ankylosing spondylitis blood. Earlier authors reported some of these motif variants in reactive arthritis synovial fluid and blood.

This chain links TRBV29-1 with TRBJ2-7; 12 bases are shared with TRBD2. Input material: blood, either unsorted or a sorted T cell fraction (not recorded which). This receptor was taken from a male donor with ankylosing spondylitis. The CDR3 loop reads CSVPSGRADEQYF. The CDR3 nucleotides read TGCAGCGTCCCTAGCGGGAGGGCCGACGAGCAGTACTTC.